Below, 6 T cell receptor beta chains from the same sample are listed, as sequenced in a study of T cell responses to AZD1222 COVID-19 vaccine. Sequenced by immunoSEQ multiplex PCR; TCRdb stores in-frame clones only, minus some. This table has about 200,000 clones, about nine tenths appearing once. The sequences come from peripheral blood, collected 28 days after the second AZD1222 dose. The receptors stem from an adult who received the AZD1222 COVID-19 vaccine.

This chain links TRBV7-9 with TRBJ1-2, with D hard to call. The germline V gene encodes CDR1 SEHNR and CDR2 FQNEAQ (reference sequence). The ends were cut back, 5 bases at V and 1 base at J, with 23 bases in the middle. The CDR3 is 18 residues long. The CDR3 coding sequence is TGTGCCAGCAGCCCATTCGACGGACGTCGAGGGATTAACTATGGCTACACCTTC. It specifies CASSPFDGRRGINYGYTF.

The J gene is TRBJ2-3, the V gene TRBV24-1; a weak D match, TRBD2 (5 bases). Germline-derived CDR1 and CDR2 are KGHDR and SFDVKD. The CDR3 loop spans 11 amino acids. V was trimmed by 9 bases and J by 4 bases, leaving 7 bases between them. This CDR3 reads CATSEADTQYF. CDR3 DNA sequence: TGTGCCACCTCGGAGGCAGATACGCAGTATTTT.

The gene calls are TRBV30 and TRBJ1-5; no firm D call. The V end was cut by 8 bases, the J end by 3 bases, with 17 bases between. CDR1 and CDR2 (germline): GTSNPN, SVGIG (reference sequence). The CDR3 is made up of 14 amino acids. The CDR3 sequence: CAAEPDRNNQPQHF. For the CDR3, the DNA is TGTGCCGCTGAACCAGATAGGAACAATCAGCCCCAGCATTTT.

The V and J genes are TRBV28 and TRBJ1-4; D is perhaps TRBD1 (5 bases). The V end was cut by 5 bases, the J end by 6 bases, with 16 bases between. The CDR3 spans 15 residues. In germline, CDR1 is MDHEN, CDR2 SYDVKM. The CDR3 region is CASSPLGGTYEKLFF. As DNA, the CDR3 is TGTGCCAGCAGTCCTCTGGGGGGTACATATGAAAAACTGTTTTTT.

The chain carries TRBV7-3 and TRBJ1-1; D perhaps matches TRBD1 (5 bases). The CDR3 extends over 14 amino acids. V gave up 1 base and J gave up 11 bases, with 17 bases separating them. Germline assignment: CDR1 SGHTA and CDR2 FQGTGA. CDR3 coding DNA: TGTGCCAGCAGCTTAAATCGCCAGGGAGGGGAGGCTTTCTTT. Translated, it gives CASSLNRQGGEAFF.

The chain is built from TRBV28 and TRBJ1-5, with 7 bases matching TRBD1. The germline gives CDR1 MDHEN, CDR2 SYDVKM. Trimming took 6 bases from V and 2 from J; bases not matched to a gene: 10. The length of the CDR3 is 16 residues. As DNA, the CDR3 is TGTGCCAGCAGCCTAGAACCCGGACAGGGCAATCAGCCCCAGCATTTT. Its protein product is CASSLEPGQGNQPQHF.